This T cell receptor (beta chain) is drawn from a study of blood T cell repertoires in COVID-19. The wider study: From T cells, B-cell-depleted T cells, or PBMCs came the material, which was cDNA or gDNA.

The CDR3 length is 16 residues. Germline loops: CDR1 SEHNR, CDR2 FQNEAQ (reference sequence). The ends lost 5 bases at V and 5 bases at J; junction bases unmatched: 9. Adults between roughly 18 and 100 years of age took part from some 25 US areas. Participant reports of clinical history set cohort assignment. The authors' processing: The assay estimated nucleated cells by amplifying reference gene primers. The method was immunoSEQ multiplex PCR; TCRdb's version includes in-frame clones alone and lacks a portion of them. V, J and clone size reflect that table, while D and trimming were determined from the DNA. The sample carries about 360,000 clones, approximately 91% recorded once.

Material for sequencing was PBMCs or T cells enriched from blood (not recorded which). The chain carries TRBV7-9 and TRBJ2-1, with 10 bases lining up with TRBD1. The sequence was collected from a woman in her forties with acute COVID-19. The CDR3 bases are TGTGCCAGCAGCCACAAAGGGACAGGGGAGCACAATGAGCAGTTCTTC. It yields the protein CASSHKGTGEHNEQFF. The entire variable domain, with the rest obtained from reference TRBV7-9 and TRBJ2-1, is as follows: DTGVSQNPRHKITKRGQNVTFRCDPISEHNRLYWYRQTLGQGPEFLTYFQNEAQLEKSRLLSDRFSAERPKGSFSTLEIQRTEQGDSAMYLCASSHKGTGEHNEQFFGPGTRLTVL.